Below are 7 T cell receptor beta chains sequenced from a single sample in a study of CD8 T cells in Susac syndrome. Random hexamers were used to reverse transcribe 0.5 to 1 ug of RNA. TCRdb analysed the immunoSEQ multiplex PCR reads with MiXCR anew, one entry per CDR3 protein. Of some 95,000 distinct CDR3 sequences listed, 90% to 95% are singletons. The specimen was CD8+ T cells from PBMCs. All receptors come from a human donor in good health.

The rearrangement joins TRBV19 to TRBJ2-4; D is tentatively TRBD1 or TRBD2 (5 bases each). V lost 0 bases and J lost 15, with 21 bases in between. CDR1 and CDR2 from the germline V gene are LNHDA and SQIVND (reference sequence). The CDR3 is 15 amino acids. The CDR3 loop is CASSIEWGTAIVLYF. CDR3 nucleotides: TGTGCCAGTAGTATAGAATGGGGGACCGCCATCGTTCTGTACTTC.

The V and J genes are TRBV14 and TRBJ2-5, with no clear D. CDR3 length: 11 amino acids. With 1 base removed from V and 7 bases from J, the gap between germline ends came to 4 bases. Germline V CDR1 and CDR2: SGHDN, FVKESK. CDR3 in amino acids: CASSQGVTQYF. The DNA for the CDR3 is TGTGCCAGCAGCCAAGGGGTGACCCAGTACTTC.

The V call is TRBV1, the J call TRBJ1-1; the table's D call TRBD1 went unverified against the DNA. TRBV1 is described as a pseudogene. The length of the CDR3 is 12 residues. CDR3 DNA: TGCACCAGAGGACAGAAGAACACTGAAGCTTTCTTT. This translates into CTRGQKNTEAFF.

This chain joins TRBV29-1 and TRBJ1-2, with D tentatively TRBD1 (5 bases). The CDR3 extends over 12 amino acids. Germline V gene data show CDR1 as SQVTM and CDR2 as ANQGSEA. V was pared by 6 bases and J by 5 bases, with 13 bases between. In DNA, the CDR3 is TGCAGCGTACTTACAGGACCGTATGGCTACACCTTC. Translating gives CSVLTGPYGYTF. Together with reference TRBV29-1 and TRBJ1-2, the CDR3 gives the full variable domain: SAVISQKPSRDICQRGTSLTIQCQVDSQVTMMFWYRQQPGQSLTLIATANQGSEATYESGFVIDKFPISRPNLTFSTLTVSNMSPEDSSIYLCSVLTGPYGYTFGSGTRLTVV.

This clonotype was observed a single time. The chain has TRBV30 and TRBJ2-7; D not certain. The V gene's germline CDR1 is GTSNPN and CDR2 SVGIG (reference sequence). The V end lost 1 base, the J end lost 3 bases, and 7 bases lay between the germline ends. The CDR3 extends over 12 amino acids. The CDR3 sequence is CAWSGDNYEQYF. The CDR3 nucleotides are TGTGCCTGGAGTGGAGACAACTACGAGCAGTACTTC.

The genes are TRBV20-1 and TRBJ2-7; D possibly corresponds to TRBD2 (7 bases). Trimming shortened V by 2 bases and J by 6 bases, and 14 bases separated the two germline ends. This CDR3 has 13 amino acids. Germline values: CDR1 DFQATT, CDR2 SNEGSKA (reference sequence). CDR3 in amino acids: CSARRNGGREQYF. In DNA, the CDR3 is TGCAGTGCTAGACGAAACGGGGGGCGCGAGCAGTACTTC.

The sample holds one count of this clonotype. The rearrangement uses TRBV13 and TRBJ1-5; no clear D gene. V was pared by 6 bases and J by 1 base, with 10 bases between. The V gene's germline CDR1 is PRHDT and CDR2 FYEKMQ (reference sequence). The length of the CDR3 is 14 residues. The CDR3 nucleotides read TGTGCCAGCAGTCAAGGGTTGAGCAATCAGCCCCAGCATTTT. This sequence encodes CASSQGLSNQPQHF.